The present TCR beta chain was sequenced within a study of T cell responses to AZD1222 COVID-19 vaccine. General study points: Females made up more of the donors, who were largely white British, and clonal diversity may have come out too low.

This clone appeared a few times. Antigen unknown. Sequencing was performed with immunoSEQ multiplex PCR; in TCRdb, only in-frame clones are kept and a portion is missing. The sample lists over 100,000 clones, 85% to 90% occurring once. Germline CDR1 reads SGHRS; CDR2 reads YFSETQ. The CDR3 consists of 15 residues. The junction had 1 base not matched to a gene; V was cut back by 0 bases and J by 0 bases. This sample comprised peripheral blood, obtained on day 0 of AZD1222 vaccination. This sequence was found in an adult in good health. V and J are TRBV5-1 and TRBJ2-7; 9 bases line up with TRBD2. This chain's CDR3 is CASSLGSGSSYEQYF. CDR3 bases: TGCGCCAGCAGCTTGGGTAGCGGGAGCTCCTACGAGCAGTACTTC.